What follows are 30 T cell receptor beta chains derived from one specimen sequenced in a study of vaccination effects on CD4 cells after COVID-19. Assay: immunoSEQ multiplex PCR; the TCRdb copy retains only in-frame clones and omits some. The sample consists of more than 40,000 clones, roughly 70% of them appearing once. Peptide-pool stimulation followed by sequencing identified expanded antigen-specific CD4+ clonotypes in the ViraFEST assay. Cultured cells yielded isolated CD4+ T cells after roughly 11 days. Nobody among the vaccine recipients had prior SARS-CoV-2 infection (nucleocapsid antibodies were negative). Antigens for these TCRs are unknown. Sequences were derived from CD4+ T cells from PBMCs cultured with HCoV-OC43 spike peptides, sampled before COVID-19 vaccination. Subset defined: HCoV-OC43 spike overlapping peptide pool stimulation. Every receptor here comes from a human donor who received a COVID-19 vaccine.

There are a few counts of this clone. CDR3 in amino acids: CASSQVSGAPGNTIYF. The CDR3 bases are TGTGCCAGCAGCCAAGTAAGCGGGGCGCCGGGAAACACCATATATTTT. This sequence joins TRBV3-1 (or the pseudogene TRBV3-2) and TRBJ1-3; a weak D match, TRBD1 (5 bases). Looked up from germline, CDR1 is LGHDT and CDR2 is YNNKEL (reference sequence). Deletions cut 1 base from V and 4 bases from J, with 14 bases between. This CDR3 comprises 16 residues.

CDR3 in DNA: TGTGCCATCAGTGCCCCGGGGGGGCCGGGGACAGATACGCAGTATTTT. Translation: CAISAPGGPGTDTQYF. The chain joins TRBV10-3 to TRBJ2-3; 8 positions match TRBD2. The V gene end was trimmed by 4 bases and the J gene end by 3 bases; junction bases not matched to a gene: 9. In germline, CDR1 is ENHRY, CDR2 SYGVKD. The CDR3 runs to 16 residues.

This clone came up a few times. The chain couples TRBV6-2 or TRBV6-3 to TRBJ1-5; 7 nucleotides match TRBD1. CDR1 and CDR2 from the germline V gene are MNHEY and SVGEGT. The CDR3 totals 17 residues. V was pared by 2 bases and J by 3 bases, with 10 bases of the junction left unmatched. Here the CDR3 reads CASSYRPGQPNNQPQHF. The CDR3 DNA reads as TGTGCCAGCAGTTACCGTCCGGGACAGCCTAACAATCAGCCCCAGCATTTT.

This chain joins TRBV3-1 (or the pseudogene TRBV3-2) and TRBJ2-7; 7 bases are shared with TRBD1. The trim removed 4 bases at V and 6 bases at J, leaving 18 bases unmatched. The CDR3 is 17 amino acids. Germline V gene lookup returns CDR1 LGHDT and CDR2 YNNKEL (reference sequence). CDR3 nucleotides: TGTGCCAGCAGCCCCCCCCGTGGGACAGACCGATTACGCGAGCAGTACTTC. Protein: CASSPPRGTDRLREQYF.

The genes are TRBV3-1 (or the pseudogene TRBV3-2) and TRBJ1-3; perhaps TRBD1 as D (5 bases). The CDR3 is 16 amino acids. Trimming cost V 4 bases and J 0 bases, with 13 bases left between them. CDR1 LGHDT and CDR2 YNNKEL come from the germline V gene (reference sequence). This CDR3 is CASSRLQEGSGNTIYF. The CDR3 region has the DNA TGTGCCAGCAGCCGGCTACAGGAAGGCTCTGGAAACACCATATATTTT.

The table lists this clone with a count of one. The chain is built from TRBV30 and TRBJ1-2; D is unresolved. Between the trimmed V and J ends, which lost 3 bases and 2 bases, there was a span of 16 bases. The V gene's germline CDR1 is GTSNPN and CDR2 SVGIG (reference sequence). CDR3 length: 15 residues. Here the CDR3 reads CAWSRAHTSNYGYTF. DNA of the CDR3: TGTGCCTGGAGCCGGGCCCATACATCCAACTATGGCTACACCTTC.

This chain connects TRBV5-1 to TRBJ2-2; no clear D gene. Germline assignment: CDR1 SGHRS and CDR2 YFSETQ. There are 14 residues in the CDR3. Trimming stripped 4 bases from V and 1 base from J, with 8 bases between. DNA of the CDR3: TGCGCCAGCAGCCAGGTCCAGAACACCGGGGAGCTGTTTTTT. It translates to CASSQVQNTGELFF.

Here the CDR3 DNA reads TGTGCCAGCAGCCATTGGGGGGAGGATACGCAGTATTTT. It codes for CASSHWGEDTQYF. This rearrangement joins TRBV3-1 (or the pseudogene TRBV3-2) to TRBJ2-3; D is perhaps TRBD2 (6 bases). Germline CDR1 is LGHDT and CDR2 is YNNKEL (reference sequence). V lost 3 bases and J 6 bases, leaving 10 bases between the germline ends. The CDR3 covers 13 residues.

This clone was counted once. The J gene is TRBJ2-7, the V gene TRBV3-1 (or the pseudogene TRBV3-2), with TRBD2 matching over 9 bases. V trimming: 3 bases; J trimming: 2 bases; junction bases outside the gene matches: 8. The germline V gene encodes CDR1 LGHDT and CDR2 YNNKEL (reference sequence). The CDR3 has 16 amino acids. The CDR3 DNA follows: TGTGCCAGCAGCCACATCAGGGGCGGGGGGGCCTACGAGCAGTACTTC. Translation: CASSHIRGGGAYEQYF.

This chain connects TRBV6-2 or TRBV6-3 to TRBJ1-1; weak D call: TRBD1 (5 bases). Germline V gene data show CDR1 as MNHEY and CDR2 as SVGEGT. V lost 5 bases to trimming and J lost 1 base, with 8 bases between them. The CDR3 is 13 amino acids. The CDR3 region is CASSPGSNTEAFF. The CDR3 region has the DNA TGTGCCAGCAGTCCAGGGTCGAACACTGAAGCTTTCTTT.

This chain connects TRBV19 to TRBJ1-3; weak D call: TRBD1 (5 bases). This CDR3 has 16 amino acids. V dropped 1 base and J dropped 8 bases, with 18 bases sitting between them. CDR1 is LNHDA and CDR2 is SQIVND in the germline V gene (reference sequence). The CDR3 region is CASSIAGGVRRYTIYF. The CDR3 DNA follows: TGTGCCAGTAGTATAGCTGGGGGGGTAAGGAGATACACCATATATTTT. Combining the CDR3 with reference TRBV19 and TRBJ1-3 gives the whole variable domain DGGITQSPKYLFRKEGQNVTLSCEQNLNHDAMYWYRQDPGQGLRLIYYSQIVNDFQKGDIAEGYSVSREKKESFPLTVTSAQKNPTAFYLCASSIAGGVRRYTIYFGEGSWLTVV.

The chain joins TRBV5-6 to TRBJ2-6; unclear D gene. This CDR3 contains 15 residues. The V end lost 6 bases, the J end lost 0 bases, and 10 bases lay between the germline ends. Germline-derived CDR1 and CDR2 are SGHDT and YYEEEE. The CDR3 nucleotides read TGTGCCAGCACCTTTCAGTCCTCTGGGGCCAACGTCCTGACTTTC. It translates to CASTFQSSGANVLTF.

This chain connects TRBV6-5 to TRBJ2-5, with D tentatively TRBD2 (6 bases). The CDR3 consists of 13 residues. The V gene's germline CDR1 is MNHEY and CDR2 SVGAGI. The V gene lost 6 bases and the J gene lost 6 bases, with 14 bases spanning the gap. CDR3 region: CASRSDAGQTQYF. Written as DNA, the CDR3 is TGTGCCAGCAGATCTGATGCGGGGCAGACCCAGTACTTC.

The genes are TRBV5-4 and TRBJ2-1; TRBD2 matches at 14 bases. The CDR3 sequence is 15 residues long. The germline CDR1 and CDR2 sequences are SGHNT and YYREEE (reference sequence). Trimming at V came to 1 base and at J to 9 bases, leaving 3 bases not matched to a gene. In DNA form, the CDR3 reads TGTGCCAGCAGCTTGACGACTAGCGGGAGGGGTGAGCAGTTCTTC. Its protein is CASSLTTSGRGEQFF.

This clone appeared a few times. The gene calls are TRBV6-2 or TRBV6-3 and TRBJ2-3, with TRBD1 matching 10 bases. The CDR3 spans 15 residues. Germline V CDR1 and CDR2: MNHEY, SVGEGT. Losses at the gene ends were 4 bases for V and 4 bases for J; bases not matched to a gene: 5. CDR3 bases: TGTGCCAGCAGTTGGGGACAGGGGATCGCAGATACGCAGTATTTT. This codes for CASSWGQGIADTQYF.

This clone was seen more than once but under ten times. The rearrangement joins TRBV19 to TRBJ1-5; D possibly corresponds to TRBD1 (5 bases). The CDR3 extends over 16 amino acids. Between the trimmed V and J ends, which lost 7 bases and 5 bases, there was a span of 21 bases. Per the germline V gene, CDR1 is LNHDA and CDR2 is SQIVND (reference sequence). The CDR3, as DNA: TGTGCCAGTACCCGTGGGGGGGATACCTCACATCAGCCCCAGCATTTT. Amino acid sequence: CASTRGGDTSHQPQHF.

Only a few counts were recorded for this clone. V and J are TRBV7-3 and TRBJ2-1; D is possibly TRBD1 or TRBD2 (5 bases each). Germline loops: CDR1 SGHTA, CDR2 FQGTGA. V lost 5 bases and J 6 bases, leaving 14 bases between the germline ends. This CDR3 is 14 amino acids long. The CDR3 DNA follows: TGTGCCAGCAGCCCCGCCACCGGGACCAATGAGCAGTTCTTC. Translated: CASSPATGTNEQFF.

The V and J genes are TRBV6-2 or TRBV6-3 and TRBJ2-3; D uncertain. Germline V gene data show CDR1 as MNHEY and CDR2 as SVGEGT. The CDR3 contains 15 residues. The germline V and J ends were trimmed by 6 bases and 6 bases, with 19 bases remaining between them. DNA of the CDR3: TGTGCCAGCAGCCGGCATGCTATAGGCAAGGATACGCAGTATTTT. It translates to CASSRHAIGKDTQYF.

CDR3 loop: CSVSQGALVTGELFF. For the CDR3, the DNA is TGCAGCGTCTCTCAGGGGGCTTTAGTCACCGGGGAGCTGTTTTTT. The rearrangement links TRBV29-1 to TRBJ2-2; 8 bases fit TRBD1. The CDR3 length is 15 residues. Germline CDR1 is SQVTM and CDR2 is ANQGSEA. Unmatched junction bases numbered 10, after V lost 6 bases and J lost 4 bases.

This clone was observed a handful of times. V gene TRBV9 combines with J gene TRBJ1-2, with D uncertain. The CDR3 extends over 15 amino acids. Between the trimmed V and J ends, which lost 0 bases and 2 bases, there was a span of 11 bases. Germline CDR1 SGDLS, CDR2 YYNGEE. The DNA for the CDR3 is TGTGCCAGCAGCGTAGCTGAGGGCCCCAACTATGGCTACACCTTC. Its translation is CASSVAEGPNYGYTF.

The CDR3 sequence: CASRTTRGYTGELFF. The CDR3 region has the DNA TGTGCCAGCAGGACCACTAGGGGATATACCGGGGAGCTGTTTTTT. The chain joins TRBV2 to TRBJ2-2; the D gene could be TRBD1 or TRBD2 (5 bases each). CDR3 length equals 15 residues. Germline V gene data show CDR1 as SNHLY and CDR2 as FYNNEI. Trimming pared 6 bases from V and 5 bases from J, leaving 16 bases between.

The rearrangement uses TRBV18 and TRBJ1-6, with 9 nucleotides matching TRBD1. Trimming removed 3 bases from V and 4 bases from J; junction bases left unmatched: 10. Germline loops: CDR1 KGHSH, CDR2 LQKENI. The CDR3 is made up of 18 amino acids. The CDR3 here is CASSPTPPGQGYNSPLHF. CDR3 nucleotides: TGTGCCAGCTCACCTACGCCCCCGGGACAGGGTTATAATTCACCCCTCCACTTT. The complete variable domain, with remaining parts taken from reference TRBV18 and TRBJ1-6, reads NAGVMQNPRHLVRRRGQEARLRCSPMKGHSHVYWYRQLPEEGLKFMVYLQKENIIDESGMPKERFSAEFPKEGPSILRIQQVVRGDSAAYFCASSPTPPGQGYNSPLHFGNGTRLTVT.

This clone was seen just once. The V gene is TRBV27, the J gene TRBJ1-1, with D unresolved. The CDR3 spans 13 residues. Germline CDR1 reads MNHEY; CDR2 reads SMNVEV (reference sequence). V lost 3 bases, J lost 5 bases, and 10 bases lay in between. The DNA of the CDR3 is TGTGCCAGCAGTTTGGCCGGGAGTACTGAAGCTTTCTTT. Translated: CASSLAGSTEAFF.

The chain couples TRBV28 to TRBJ2-5; 11 bases map to TRBD2. Trimming at V came to 6 bases and at J to 3 bases, leaving 6 bases not matched to a gene. Germline CDR1 is MDHEN and CDR2 is SYDVKM. The CDR3 loop spans 15 amino acids. DNA for the CDR3: TGTGCCAGCAGCCCGCAGACTAGCGGGAAAGAGACCCAGTACTTC. Amino acid sequence: CASSPQTSGKETQYF. Looking up the rest from reference TRBV28 and TRBJ2-5 gives the full variable domain: DVKVTQSSRYLVKRTGEKVFLECVQDMDHENMFWYRQDPGLGLRLIYFSYDVKMKEKGDIPEGYSVSREKKERFSLILESASTNQTSMYLCASSPQTSGKETQYFGPGTRLLVL.

The chain has TRBV6-2 or TRBV6-3 and TRBJ1-2; D gene unclear. The CDR3 sequence is 12 residues long. V shed 5 bases and J shed 4 bases, with 8 bases lying between them. CDR1 is MNHEY and CDR2 is SVGEGT in the germline V gene. The CDR3 bases are TGTGCCAGCAGTGGACCGGTCTATGGCTACACCTTC. It yields the protein CASSGPVYGYTF.

This clone is a singleton in its sample. The rearrangement joins TRBV19 to TRBJ2-3, with 11 bases lining up with TRBD2. CDR3 size: 17 residues. Trimming cost V 4 bases and J 2 bases; bases outside gene matches: 8. Germline CDR1 and CDR2: LNHDA and SQIVND (reference sequence). CDR3 loop: CASSTAGTSGFTDTQYF. CDR3 sequence (DNA): TGTGCCAGTAGTACCGCCGGGACTAGCGGCTTCACAGATACGCAGTATTTT.

This chain links TRBV27 with TRBJ2-7; maybe TRBD2 (7 bases). The CDR3 is 14 residues long. CDR1 and CDR2 from the germline V gene are MNHEY and SMNVEV (reference sequence). Trimming left V 2 bases short and J 4 bases short, with 12 bases between. The CDR3 spells CASSLGGATYEQYF. The CDR3 DNA sequence: TGTGCCAGCAGTTTAGGGGGGGCAACGTACGAGCAGTACTTC.

This clone has only one observation. The junction does not match germline at one end; this may be a read error. The chain couples TRBV7-9 to TRBJ1-3; a weak D match, TRBD1 (6 bases). In germline, CDR1 is SEHNR, CDR2 FQNEAQ (reference sequence). This CDR3 comprises 18 residues. This CDR3 reads CASTLYIGGGTSGNTIYF. CDR3 nucleotides: TGTGCCAGCACCTTATATATAGGGGGAGGGACATCTGGAAACACCATATATTTT.

This rearrangement joins TRBV21-1 to TRBJ2-3; the table's D call, TRBD2, has no DNA check behind it. TRBV21-1 is termed a pseudogene. CDR3 size: 17 residues. In DNA, the CDR3 is TGTGCCAGCAGCAAAAGTTTGGGGGGAGTGGGCACAGATACGCAGTATTTT. Protein sequence: CASSKSLGGVGTDTQYF.

A single count supports this clone. J is TRBJ2-7 and V is TRBV6-5, with a tentative D call TRBD2 (6 bases). Germline V gives CDR1 MNHEY, CDR2 SVGAGI. CDR3 length equals 12 residues. V was trimmed by 7 bases and J by 7 bases, leaving 14 bases between them. The CDR3: CASTGDLTEQYF. CDR3 coding DNA: TGTGCCAGCACGGGAGACCTTACTGAGCAGTACTTC.